The present entry profiles one T cell receptor (beta chain) with its context. The clone's antigen remains unknown. Qualities for individual bases were not recorded, and no much larger clone is one base off. The CDR3 regions of human TCRbeta chains were subjected to immunosequencing. For the original study's pipeline: TCRs in the repertoires were compared against a reference library of SARS-CoV-2-specific TCRs that had been generated with the MIRA antigen-specificity platform. Breadth was defined as the fraction of unique TCRs that were SARS-CoV-2-associated, and depth was defined as the fraction of total T cells that were SARS-CoV-2-associated. Using the MIRA data, every spike-specific TCR was mapped to the spike region that the TCR reacted to and assigned to either a CD4 or a CD8 class. Log10-transformed breadth and depth values were compared by one-way ANOVA with Sidak's multiple comparisons tests. TCRdb holds this immuneACCESS table with in-frame rearrangements only. Some clones are missing; in checked studies, unresolved V genes explain under half, and the rest has no known cause. Clone size and V and J calls were adopted from that table, with D and trimming inferred from the DNA. The sample contains about 150,000 clones, 90% of them found a single time. Approximately 5.9% of the sample lies in the top ten.

The data originate from a study of T cell responses to AZD1222 COVID-19 vaccine (dated by TCRdb to the early 2020s). About the study as a whole: A total of 230 to 250 trial participants underwent TCR sequencing, of whom roughly 210 had received two doses of AZD1222 and 26 had received two doses of the MenACWY control vaccine. Enrollment into the trials was organized by age into subgroups of 18-55, 56-69 and 70-plus years, and those subgroups contained approximately 160, 26 and 62 TCR-sequenced participants, respectively. Broader findings and caveats from the paper: After two AZD1222 doses, spike-specific TCR breadth and depth were significantly higher than at day 0 and than in MenACWY recipients. The vaccine-associated CD4 TCRs covered the entire spike protein, and the dominant responses fell in regions 160-218 and 743-854. Participants were mostly white British, with more females than males. The authors suggested clonal diversity may have been underestimated. Because no day 14 peak-response samples were available, repertoires were characterized only after the peak T cell response. Conclusions about previously exposed vaccinees are limited because only a handful of AZD1222 recipients were SARS-CoV-2 seropositive at baseline. Epitopes outside the regions mutated in the B.1.351 and B.1.1.7 variants were reportedly recognized by nearly half of the unique spike-specific TCRs. In the small 56-69-year group, the increase in depth fell short of significance, most likely because of low power.

The time point label on this specimen signifies: about 28 days (+/-7) after the second vaccine dose. AZD1222 recipients given second doses at about 4 weeks or at about 12 weeks were pooled, since spike-specific TCR depth and breadth were not found to differ between the two schedules. The vaccinee samples were drawn from two UK trials, COV001 and COV002, one of which was a single-blind randomized controlled phase 2/3 trial testing AZD1222 (ChAdOx1 nCoV-19) in healthy adults. For TCRbeta chain sequencing, PBMC samples were collected from trial participants at day 0 and at day 28 after the second dose. V is pruned by 3 bases and J by 4 bases, leaving 6 bases of the junction without a gene match. The germline V gene encodes CDR1 WNHNN and CDR2 SYGVQD (reference sequence). The CDR3 measures 15 amino acids from cysteine to phenylalanine. Only the CDR3 portion is preserved as DNA: 45 bases, with reading frame beginning at the first base.

The TCR sequence derives from an adult who received the AZD1222 COVID-19 vaccine. The chain employs TRBV10-1 and TRBJ2-1; TRBD2 agrees with 7 junctional bases. The sequencing here drew on peripheral blood, taken 28 days after the second AZD1222 dose. The CDR3 region: CASSDQRDFYNEQFF. The DNA sequence follows: TGCGCCAGCAGTGATCAGCGGGATTTTTACAATGAGCAGTTCTTC.